This T cell receptor (beta chain) appears in the sequencing data of a study of T cell changes during pregnancy in multiple sclerosis. Germline lookup yields CDR1 KGHSH and CDR2 LQKENI. The CDR3 totals 14 residues. The V end lost 4 bases, the J end lost 1 base, and 10 bases lay between the germline ends. Some clones are missing from TCRdb's copy, which holds only in-frame ones; the method was immunoSEQ multiplex PCR. The sample lists some 71,000 clones; approximately 91% were seen once. This specimen consisted of peripheral blood, obtained in the third trimester of pregnancy. This chain links TRBV18 with TRBJ1-1, with D possibly TRBD1 on 6 matching bases. The receptor was isolated from a female donor with multiple sclerosis, enrolled in a pregnancy study. The CDR3 loop reads CASSLQTGNTEAFF. For the CDR3, the DNA is TGTGCCAGCTCACTTCAGACAGGGAACACTGAAGCTTTCTTT.